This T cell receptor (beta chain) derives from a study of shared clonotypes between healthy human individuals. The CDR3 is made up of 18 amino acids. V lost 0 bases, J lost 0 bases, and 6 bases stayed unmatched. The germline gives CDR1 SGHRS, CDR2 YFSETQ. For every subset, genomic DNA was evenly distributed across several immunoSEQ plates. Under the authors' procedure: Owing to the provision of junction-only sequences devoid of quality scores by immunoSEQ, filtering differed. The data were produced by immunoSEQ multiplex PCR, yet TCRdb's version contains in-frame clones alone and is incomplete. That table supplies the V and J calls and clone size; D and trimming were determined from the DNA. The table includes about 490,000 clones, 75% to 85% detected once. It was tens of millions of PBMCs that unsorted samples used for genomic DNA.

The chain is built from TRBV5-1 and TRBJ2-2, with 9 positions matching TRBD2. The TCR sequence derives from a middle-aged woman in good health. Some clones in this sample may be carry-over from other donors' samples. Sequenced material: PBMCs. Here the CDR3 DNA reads TGCGCCAGCAGCTTGGGGAAGGGACTAGCAGCGAACACCGGGGAGCTGTTTTTT. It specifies CASSLGKGLAANTGELFF.